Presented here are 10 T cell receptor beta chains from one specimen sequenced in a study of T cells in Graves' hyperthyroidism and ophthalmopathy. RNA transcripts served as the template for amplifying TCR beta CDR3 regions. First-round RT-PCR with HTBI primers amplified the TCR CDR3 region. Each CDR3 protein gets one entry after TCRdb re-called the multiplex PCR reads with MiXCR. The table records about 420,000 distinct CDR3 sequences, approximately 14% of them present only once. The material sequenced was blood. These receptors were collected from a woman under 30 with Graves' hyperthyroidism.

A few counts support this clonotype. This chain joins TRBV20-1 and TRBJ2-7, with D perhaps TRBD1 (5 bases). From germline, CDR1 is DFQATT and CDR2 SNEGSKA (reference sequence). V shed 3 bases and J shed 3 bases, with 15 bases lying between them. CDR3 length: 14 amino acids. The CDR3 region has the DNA TGCAGTGCTAGGCCCGGAGACAGCAACTACGAGCAGTACTTC. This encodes CSARPGDSNYEQYF.

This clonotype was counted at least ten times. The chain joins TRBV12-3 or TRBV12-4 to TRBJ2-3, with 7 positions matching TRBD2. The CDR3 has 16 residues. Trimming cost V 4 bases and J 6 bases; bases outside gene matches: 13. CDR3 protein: CASSSLTSPLRDTQYF. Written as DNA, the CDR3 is TGTGCCAGCAGTTCGTTGACTAGCCCCCTTCGGGATACGCAGTATTTT.

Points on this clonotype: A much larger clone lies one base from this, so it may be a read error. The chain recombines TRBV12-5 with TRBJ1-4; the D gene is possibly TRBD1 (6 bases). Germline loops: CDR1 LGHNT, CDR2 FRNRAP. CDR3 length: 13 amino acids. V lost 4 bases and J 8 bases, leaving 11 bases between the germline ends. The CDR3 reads CASGSTGEEKLFF. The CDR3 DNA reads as TGTGCTAGTGGTTCGACAGGAGAAGAAAAACTGTTTTTT.

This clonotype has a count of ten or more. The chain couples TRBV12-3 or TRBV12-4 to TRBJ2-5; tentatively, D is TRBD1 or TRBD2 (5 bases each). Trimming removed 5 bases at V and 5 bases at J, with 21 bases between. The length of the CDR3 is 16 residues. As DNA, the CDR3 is TGTGCCAGCAGTCTAGGGGTTTTGGCGACGGGGGAGACCCAGTACTTC. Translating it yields CASSLGVLATGETQYF.

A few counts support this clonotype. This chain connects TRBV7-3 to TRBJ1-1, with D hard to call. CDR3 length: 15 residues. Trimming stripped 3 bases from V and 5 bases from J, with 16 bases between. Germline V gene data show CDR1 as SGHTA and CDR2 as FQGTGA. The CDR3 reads CASSFSGFRGTEAFF. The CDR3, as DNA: TGTGCCAGCAGCTTCTCCGGATTCCGAGGGACTGAAGCTTTCTTT.

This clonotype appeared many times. CDR3 sequence reads: CASSPTSSYEQYF. The CDR3 DNA is TGTGCCAGTAGCCCTACTAGCTCCTACGAGCAGTACTTC. The rearrangement uses TRBV19 and TRBJ2-7; tentatively, D is TRBD2 (5 bases). V was shortened by 6 bases and J by 0 bases, with 9 bases between the two germline ends. This CDR3 spans 13 amino acids. CDR1 is LNHDA and CDR2 is SQIVND in the germline V gene (reference sequence).

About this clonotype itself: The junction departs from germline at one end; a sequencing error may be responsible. CDR3 residues: CASSLKVNPGNAEALF. CDR3 DNA: TGTGCCAGCAGCTTAAAGGTCAACCCGGGAAACGCTGAAGCTCTCTTT. The gene calls are TRBV11-2 and TRBJ1-1, with unresolved D. Germline CDR1 and CDR2: SGHAT and FQNNGV. The CDR3 is 16 amino acids.

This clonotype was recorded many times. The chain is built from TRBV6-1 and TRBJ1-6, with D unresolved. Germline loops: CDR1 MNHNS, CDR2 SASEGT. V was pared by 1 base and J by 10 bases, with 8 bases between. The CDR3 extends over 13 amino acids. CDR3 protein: CASSEERASPLHF. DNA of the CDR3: TGTGCCAGCAGTGAAGAAAGGGCCTCACCCCTCCACTTT.

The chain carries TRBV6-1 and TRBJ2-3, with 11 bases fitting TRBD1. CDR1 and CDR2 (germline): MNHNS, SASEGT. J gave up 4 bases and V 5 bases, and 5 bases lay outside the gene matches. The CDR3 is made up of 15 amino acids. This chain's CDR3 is CASSTGQGASDTQYF. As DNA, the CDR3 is TGTGCCAGCAGTACAGGACAGGGGGCGTCAGATACGCAGTATTTT.

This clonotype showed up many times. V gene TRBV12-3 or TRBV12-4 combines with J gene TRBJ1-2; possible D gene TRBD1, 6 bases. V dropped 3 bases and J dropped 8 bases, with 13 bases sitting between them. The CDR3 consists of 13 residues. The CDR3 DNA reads TGTGCCAGCAGTTTCTCGGGGGGCAAGGGCTACACCTTC. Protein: CASSFSGGKGYTF.